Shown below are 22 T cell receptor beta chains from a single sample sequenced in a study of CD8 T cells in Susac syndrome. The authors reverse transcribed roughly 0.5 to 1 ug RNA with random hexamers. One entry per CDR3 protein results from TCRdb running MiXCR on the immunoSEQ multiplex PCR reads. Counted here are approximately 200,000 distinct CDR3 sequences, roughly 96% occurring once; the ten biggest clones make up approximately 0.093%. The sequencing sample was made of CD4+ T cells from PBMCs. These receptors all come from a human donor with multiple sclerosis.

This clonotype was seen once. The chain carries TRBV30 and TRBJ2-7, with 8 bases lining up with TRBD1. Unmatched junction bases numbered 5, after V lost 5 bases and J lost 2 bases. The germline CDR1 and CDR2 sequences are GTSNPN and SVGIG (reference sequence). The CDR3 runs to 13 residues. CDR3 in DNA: TGTGCCTGGGACAGGGGAGGAACCTACGAGCAGTACTTC. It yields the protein CAWDRGGTYEQYF.

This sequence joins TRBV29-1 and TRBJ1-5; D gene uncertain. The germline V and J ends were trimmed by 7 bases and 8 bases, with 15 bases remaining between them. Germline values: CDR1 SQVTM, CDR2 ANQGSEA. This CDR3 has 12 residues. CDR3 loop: CSAGPEPEPQHF. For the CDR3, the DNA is TGCAGCGCCGGGCCCGAGCCGGAGCCCCAGCATTTT. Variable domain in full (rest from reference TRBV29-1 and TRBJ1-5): SAVISQKPSRDICQRGTSLTIQCQVDSQVTMMFWYRQQPGQSLTLIATANQGSEATYESGFVIDKFPISRPNLTFSTLTVSNMSPEDSSIYLCSAGPEPEPQHFGDGTRLSIL.

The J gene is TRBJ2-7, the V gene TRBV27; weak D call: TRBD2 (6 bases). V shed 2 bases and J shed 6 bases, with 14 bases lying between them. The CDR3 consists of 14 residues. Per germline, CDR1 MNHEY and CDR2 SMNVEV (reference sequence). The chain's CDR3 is CASSLGSGVREQYF. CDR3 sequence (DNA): TGTGCCAGCAGTTTAGGCTCGGGGGTTCGCGAGCAGTACTTC.

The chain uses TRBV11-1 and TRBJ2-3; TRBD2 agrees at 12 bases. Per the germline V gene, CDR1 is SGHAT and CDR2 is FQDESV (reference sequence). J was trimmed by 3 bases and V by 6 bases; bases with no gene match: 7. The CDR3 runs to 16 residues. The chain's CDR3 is CASRFLAGGPTDTQYF. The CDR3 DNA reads TGTGCCAGCAGATTCCTAGCGGGGGGGCCGACAGATACGCAGTATTTT.

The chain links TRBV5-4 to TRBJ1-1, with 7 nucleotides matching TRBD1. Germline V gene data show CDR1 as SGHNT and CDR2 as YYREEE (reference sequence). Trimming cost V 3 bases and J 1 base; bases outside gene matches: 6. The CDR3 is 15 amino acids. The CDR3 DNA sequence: TGTGCCAGCAGCTCCTCCGGGACAGCGAACACTGAAGCTTTCTTT. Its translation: CASSSSGTANTEAFF.

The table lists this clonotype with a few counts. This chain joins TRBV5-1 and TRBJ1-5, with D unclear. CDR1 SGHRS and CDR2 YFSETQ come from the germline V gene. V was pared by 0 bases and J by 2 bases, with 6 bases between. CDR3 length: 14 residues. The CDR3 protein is CASSLEGGNQPQHF. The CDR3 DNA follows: TGCGCCAGCAGCTTGGAGGGCGGCAATCAGCCCCAGCATTTT.

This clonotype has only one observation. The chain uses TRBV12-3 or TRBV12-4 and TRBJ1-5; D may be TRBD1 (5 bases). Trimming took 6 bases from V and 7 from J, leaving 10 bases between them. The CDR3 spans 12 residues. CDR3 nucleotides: TGTGCCAGCAGCCACCGACAGCAGCCCCAGCATTTT. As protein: CASSHRQQPQHF.

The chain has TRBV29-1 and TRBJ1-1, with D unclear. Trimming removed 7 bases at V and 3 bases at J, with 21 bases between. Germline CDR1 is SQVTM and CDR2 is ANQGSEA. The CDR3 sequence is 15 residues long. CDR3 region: CSAYNKPSRDTEAFF. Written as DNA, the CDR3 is TGCAGCGCCTACAATAAACCATCTCGGGACACTGAAGCTTTCTTT.

The DNA for the CDR3 is TGTGCCAGCAGCTTAGTTGGCAGGGCTGGCGAGCAGTACTTC. This gives the protein CASSLVGRAGEQYF. The chain links TRBV7-9 to TRBJ2-7, with D perhaps TRBD1 (5 bases). The CDR3 has 14 amino acids. Trimming took 1 base from V and 6 from J, leaving 13 bases between them. Germline-derived CDR1 and CDR2 are SEHNR and FQNEAQ (reference sequence).

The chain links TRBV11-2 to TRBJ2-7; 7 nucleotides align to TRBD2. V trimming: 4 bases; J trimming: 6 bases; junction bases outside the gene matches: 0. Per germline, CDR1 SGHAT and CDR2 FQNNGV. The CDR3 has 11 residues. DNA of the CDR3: TGTGCCAGCAGCTGGGGGGGCGAGCAGTACTTC. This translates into CASSWGGEQYF.

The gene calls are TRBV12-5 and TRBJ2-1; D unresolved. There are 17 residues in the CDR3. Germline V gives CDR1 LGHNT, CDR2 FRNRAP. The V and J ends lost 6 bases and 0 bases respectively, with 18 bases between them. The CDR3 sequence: CASGPPQARNSYNEQFF. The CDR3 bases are TGTGCTAGTGGCCCCCCCCAAGCTAGAAACTCCTACAATGAGCAGTTCTTC.

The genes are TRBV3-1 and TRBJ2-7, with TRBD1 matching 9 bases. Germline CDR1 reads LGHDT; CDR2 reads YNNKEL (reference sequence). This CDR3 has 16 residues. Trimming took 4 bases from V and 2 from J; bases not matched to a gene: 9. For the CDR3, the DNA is TGTGCCAGCAGCCCCGGTTTAGGACAGGGGACCTACGAGCAGTACTTC. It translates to CASSPGLGQGTYEQYF.

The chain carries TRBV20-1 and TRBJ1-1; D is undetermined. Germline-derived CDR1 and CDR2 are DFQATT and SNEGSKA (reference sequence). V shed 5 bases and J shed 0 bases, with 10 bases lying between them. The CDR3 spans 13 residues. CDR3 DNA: TGCAGTGCTTATGAACACCTGAACACTGAAGCTTTCTTT. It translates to CSAYEHLNTEAFF.

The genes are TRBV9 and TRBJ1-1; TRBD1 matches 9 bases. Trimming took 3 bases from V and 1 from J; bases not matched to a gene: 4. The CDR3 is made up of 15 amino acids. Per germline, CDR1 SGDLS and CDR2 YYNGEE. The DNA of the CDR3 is TGTGCCAGCAGCGCTTGGACAGGGGAGAACACTGAAGCTTTCTTT. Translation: CASSAWTGENTEAFF. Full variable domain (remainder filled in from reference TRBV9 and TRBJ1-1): DSGVTQTPKHLITATGQRVTLRCSPRSGDLSVYWYQQSLDQGLQFLIQYYNGEERAKGNILERFSAQQFPDLHSELNLSSLELGDSALYFCASSAWTGENTEAFFGQGTRLTVV.

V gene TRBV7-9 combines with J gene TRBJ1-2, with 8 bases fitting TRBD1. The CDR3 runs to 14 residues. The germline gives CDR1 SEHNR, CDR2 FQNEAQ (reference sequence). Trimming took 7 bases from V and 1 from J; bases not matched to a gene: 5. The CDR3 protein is CASIRGQGNYGYTF. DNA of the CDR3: TGTGCCAGCATCAGAGGACAGGGTAACTATGGCTACACCTTC. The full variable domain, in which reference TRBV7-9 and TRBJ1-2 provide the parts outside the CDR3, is DTGVSQNPRHKITKRGQNVTFRCDPISEHNRLYWYRQTLGQGPEFLTYFQNEAQLEKSRLLSDRFSAERPKGSFSTLEIQRTEQGDSAMYLCASIRGQGNYGYTFGSGTRLTVV.

The CDR3 region is CASGPQGPYEQYF. DNA of the CDR3: TGTGCTAGTGGTCCTCAGGGGCCCTACGAGCAGTACTTC. The chain uses TRBV12-5 and TRBJ2-7, with D maybe TRBD1 (6 bases). The CDR3 runs 13 residues. Germline assignment: CDR1 LGHNT and CDR2 FRNRAP. The V end was cut by 5 bases, the J end by 2 bases, with 10 bases between.

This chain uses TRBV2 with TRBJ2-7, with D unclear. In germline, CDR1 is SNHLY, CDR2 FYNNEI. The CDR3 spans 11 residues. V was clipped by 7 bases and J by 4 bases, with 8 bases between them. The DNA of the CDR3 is TGTGCCAGCAAGGAGTTTTACGAGCAGTACTTC. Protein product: CASKEFYEQYF.

The CDR3 spells CASSERLQDPNQPQHF. DNA of the CDR3: TGTGCCAGCAGTGAGCGGTTACAGGATCCCAATCAGCCCCAGCATTTT. The V gene is TRBV6-1, the J gene TRBJ1-5; tentative D call: TRBD1 (5 bases). Deletions cut 3 bases from V and 3 bases from J, with 15 bases between. Germline CDR1 is MNHNS and CDR2 is SASEGT. The CDR3 has 16 amino acids.

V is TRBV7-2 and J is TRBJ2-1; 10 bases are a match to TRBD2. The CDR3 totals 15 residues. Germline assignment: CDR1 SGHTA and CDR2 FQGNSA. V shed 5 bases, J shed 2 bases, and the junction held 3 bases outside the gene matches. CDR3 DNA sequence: TGTGCCAGCAGCCCTAGCGGGAGAACCTACAATGAGCAGTTCTTC. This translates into CASSPSGRTYNEQFF.

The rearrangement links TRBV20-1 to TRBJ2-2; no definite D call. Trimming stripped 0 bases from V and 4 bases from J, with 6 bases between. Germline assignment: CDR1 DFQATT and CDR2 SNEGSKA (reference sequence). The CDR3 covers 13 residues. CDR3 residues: CSARERVTGELFF. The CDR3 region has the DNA TGCAGTGCTAGAGAACGGGTCACCGGGGAGCTGTTTTTT.

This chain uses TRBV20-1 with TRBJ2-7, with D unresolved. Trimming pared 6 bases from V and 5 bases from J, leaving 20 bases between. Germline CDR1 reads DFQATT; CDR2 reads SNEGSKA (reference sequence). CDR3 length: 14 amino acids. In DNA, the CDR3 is TGCAGTGCCCTCGTTAAGGCCTACGCTCACGAGCAGTACTTC. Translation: CSALVKAYAHEQYF.

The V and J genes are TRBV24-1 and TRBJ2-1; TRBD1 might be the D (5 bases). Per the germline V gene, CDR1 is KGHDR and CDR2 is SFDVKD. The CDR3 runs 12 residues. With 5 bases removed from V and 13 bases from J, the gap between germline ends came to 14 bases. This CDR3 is CATSAGALSQFF. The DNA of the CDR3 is TGTGCCACCAGTGCTGGGGCTTTATCCCAGTTCTTC.